Listed below are T cell receptor beta chains from one sample, sequenced in a study of early T cells in non-severe SARS-CoV-2 infection. In TCRdb, the 5' RACE reads were re-called with MiXCR into one record per CDR3 protein. This sample has about 92,000 distinct CDR3 sequences, with about 15% found just once. The sequenced sample consisted of whole blood. The receptors were sampled from an adult who was a healthcare worker with PCR-confirmed SARS-CoV-2 infection or an uninfected control (not recorded which). Both conserved end residues are part of each CDR3. Each record gives: CDR3 length, J gene, clone size, V gene, CDR3 protein. Clone size appears in some rows only: once, few, many, or a class for an expanded clone.

12	TRBJ2-7	few	TRBV9	CASSADQNEQYF
11	TRBJ2-7	many	TRBV2	CASSETHEQYF
15	TRBJ1-1	NA	TRBV29-1	CSVEGHRRRNTEAFF
14	TRBJ1-5	few	TRBV6-5	CASRSGYSNQPQHF
13	TRBJ2-7	few	TRBV20-1	CSVFQTGSYEQYF
9	TRBJ1-2	NA	TRBV21-1	CASSKARTF
8	TRBJ2-6	NA	TRBV7-9	CASENRDF
15	TRBJ1-1	NA	TRBV25-1	CASSEYEVGDTEAFF
13	TRBJ2-7	few	TRBV6-2/TRBV6-3	CASSYVSGYEQYF
16	TRBJ1-2	many	TRBV11-2	CASSLATGTGNYGYTF
16	TRBJ2-1	few	TRBV9	CASSVVSGLTYNEQFF
15	TRBJ1-2	NA	TRBV19	CASSPGLLRPHGYTF
15	TRBJ2-7	NA	TRBV28	CASSPTGGEPYEQYF
12	TRBJ2-2	many	TRBV4-2	CASRGGAGELFF
14	TRBJ1-6	NA	TRBV9	CASSGGSYNSPLHF
15	TRBJ2-2	few	TRBV2	CASRGLASDAGELFF
16	TRBJ2-2	few	TRBV5-1	CASSLGTSVNTGELFF
11	TRBJ2-1	few	TRBV28	CASNTGPEQFF
18	TRBJ2-7	few	TRBV21-1	CASSKARTSGTSSYEQYF
12	TRBJ1-1	NA	TRBV6-5	CASRSGTAEAFF
12	TRBJ2-7	NA	TRBV5-1	CASPTLTYEQYF
15	TRBJ2-7	NA	TRBV29-1	CSVEDAGGSDYEQYF
15	TRBJ2-7	NA	TRBV20-1	CSARGLAGASYEQYF
13	TRBJ2-7	NA	TRBV28	CASSSGLASEQYF
15	TRBJ2-5	few	TRBV12-3/TRBV12-4	CASSPGNRAQETQYF
14	TRBJ2-1	NA	TRBV2	CASSGQGGYNEQFF
13	TRBJ2-1	NA	TRBV29-1	CSVAGTSTNEQFF
12	TRBJ2-1	NA	TRBV9	CASSVGSLEQFF
15	TRBJ2-3	NA	TRBV6-5	CASSYQAGGADTQYF
21	TRBJ2-1	NA	TRBV3-1	CASSQSRATYVAGAEHNEQFF
12	TRBJ2-3	few	TRBV6-6	CASKRAMDTQYF